This TCR beta chain derives from a study of shared clonotypes between healthy human individuals. Per germline, CDR1 DFQATT and CDR2 SNEGSKA (reference sequence). The CDR3 has 11 amino acids. Naive CD8 cells lacked CD45RO and underwent positive selection for CCR7, leaving out terminally differentiated effector memory CD45RA+ cells. Sequencing used immunoSEQ multiplex PCR; TCRdb keeps in-frame clones, though not all of them. The sample contains about 590,000 clones, about 95% of which appear only once. On this clone: Germline and junction disagree at one end, which may indicate a read error.

The sample taken for sequencing was naive CD8+ T cells sorted from blood. This receptor was taken from a woman in her 30s in good health. The chain employs TRBV20-1 and TRBJ2-7, with 9 bases aligning to TRBD2. The CDR3 nucleotides are TGCAGCTTGACTAGCGGCTACGGGCAGTACTTC. It codes for CSLTSGYGQYF.